Listed below are T cell receptor beta chains from one sample, sequenced in a study of post-analysis software for immune sequencing data. MiXCR was run by TCRdb on the PCR reads, yielding one entry per CDR3 protein. This table has about 540,000 distinct CDR3 sequences, about a third appearing once. The specimen sequenced was blood. The receptors derive from a girl under 18 with multiple sclerosis. CDR3s include the opening cysteine and the closing phenylalanine or tryptophan. Fields, in order: V gene, J gene, CDR3 protein.

V gene: TRBV18
J gene: TRBJ1-5
CDR3 protein: CASSPGGLNQPQHF

V gene: TRBV5-4
J gene: TRBJ2-1
CDR3 protein: CASSGERGSSYNEQFF

V gene: TRBV5-1
J gene: TRBJ1-1
CDR3 protein: CASSLANTEAFF

V gene: TRBV29-1
J gene: TRBJ2-1
CDR3 protein: CSVELGLNEQFF

V gene: TRBV6-5
J gene: TRBJ1-2
CDR3 protein: CASSLPGATGYTF

V gene: TRBV6-2/TRBV6-3
J gene: TRBJ1-1
CDR3 protein: CATRDSSNTEAFF

V gene: TRBV20-1
J gene: TRBJ2-5
CDR3 protein: CSARDPAGGQETQYF

V gene: TRBV7-9
J gene: TRBJ2-3
CDR3 protein: CASSPLRVGKYF

V gene: TRBV20-1
J gene: TRBJ1-1
CDR3 protein: CSARRTGGNTEAFF

V gene: TRBV20-1
J gene: TRBJ1-1
CDR3 protein: CSARRVTNTEAFF

V gene: TRBV12-3/TRBV12-4
J gene: TRBJ1-1
CDR3 protein: CASIGTGAEAFF

V gene: TRBV3-1
J gene: TRBJ2-3
CDR3 protein: CASSQEGAHITTDTQYF

V gene: TRBV4-1
J gene: TRBJ2-1
CDR3 protein: CASSQDPSGGAGEQFF

V gene: TRBV20-1
J gene: TRBJ2-1
CDR3 protein: CSGVPSGAQGNEQFF

V gene: TRBV7-9
J gene: TRBJ2-1
CDR3 protein: CASSFARLAESSYNEQFF

V gene: TRBV7-2
J gene: TRBJ1-1
CDR3 protein: CASSSPGTGVTEAFF

V gene: TRBV20-1
J gene: TRBJ1-6
CDR3 protein: CSASEGFYNSPLHF

V gene: TRBV29-1
J gene: TRBJ2-5
CDR3 protein: CSVETETQYF